Listed below are T cell receptor beta chains from one sample, sequenced in a study of T cell responses to AZD1222 COVID-19 vaccine. Measured with immunoSEQ multiplex PCR; TCRdb has only the in-frame clones, and not every one. There are some 120,000 clones in the sample; roughly 90% occur only once, and roughly 1.4% lies in the top ten. The sample was peripheral blood, taken on day 0 of AZD1222 vaccination. Receptors originate from an adult in good health. CDR3s include the opening cysteine and the closing phenylalanine or tryptophan. Fields, in order: J gene, clone size, D gene, V gene, CDR3 DNA, CDR3 protein. D genes are given only for firm matches. Not all rows give a size; the values are once, few, many and, for expanded clones, a class.

j_gene: TRBJ2-7; abundance: .; d_gene: .; v_gene: TRBV28; CDR3nt: TGTGCCAGCAGTTTAGTGTTGTCGGCCCCCCAAGGACTTTACGAGCAGTACTTC; CDR3aa: CASSLVLSAPQGLYEQYF
j_gene: TRBJ1-5; abundance: once; d_gene: TRBD1; v_gene: TRBV19; CDR3nt: TGTGCCAGTTACGCGGGACAGGAGCCTAATCAGCCCCAGCATTTT; CDR3aa: CASYAGQEPNQPQHF
j_gene: TRBJ2-5; abundance: .; d_gene: .; v_gene: TRBV24-1; CDR3nt: TGTGCCACCAGTCCCGAGGGGGGAGGGGAGACCCAGTACTTC; CDR3aa: CATSPEGGGETQYF
j_gene: TRBJ2-6; abundance: .; d_gene: .; v_gene: TRBV2; CDR3nt: TGTGCCAGCAGTGTATGGGGGGTAAACACGGCCCTCCTAAGCTCTGGGGCCAACGTCCTGACTTTC; CDR3aa: CASSVWGVNTALLSSGANVLTF
j_gene: TRBJ2-1; abundance: once; d_gene: .; v_gene: TRBV7-2; CDR3nt: TGTGCCAGCAGCTTTGGGGGTAGGGGATACGAGCAGTTCTTC; CDR3aa: CASSFGGRGYEQFF
j_gene: TRBJ1-1; abundance: .; d_gene: .; v_gene: TRBV7-2; CDR3nt: TGTGCCAGCAGCTTAGTAAGGGGGATGAACACTGAAGCTTTCTTT; CDR3aa: CASSLVRGMNTEAFF
j_gene: TRBJ1-1; abundance: .; d_gene: .; v_gene: TRBV19; CDR3nt: TGTGCCAGTAGTATATCCCGCGGCTTGAACACTGAAGCTTTCTTT; CDR3aa: CASSISRGLNTEAFF
j_gene: TRBJ1-1; abundance: .; d_gene: .; v_gene: TRBV7-8; CDR3nt: TGTGCCAGCAGCTCCTACAAGGACGACAGGAAAAAAGCTTTCTTT; CDR3aa: CASSSYKDDRKKAFF
j_gene: TRBJ2-1; abundance: .; d_gene: .; v_gene: TRBV9; CDR3nt: TGTGCCAGCAGCGTAGCAGGACGGACCTCCTACAATGAGCAGTTCTTC; CDR3aa: CASSVAGRTSYNEQFF
j_gene: TRBJ2-7; abundance: few; d_gene: TRBD2; v_gene: TRBV7-2; CDR3nt: TGTGCCAGCAGCTTAATGCGGGAGGGGTACGAGCAGTACTTC; CDR3aa: CASSLMREGYEQYF
j_gene: TRBJ2-3; abundance: .; d_gene: .; v_gene: TRBV21-1; CDR3nt: TGTGCCAGCAGCAAACAGGGCTGCCCCCAGCACAGATACGCAGTATTT; CDR3aa: CASSKQGCPQHRYAVF
j_gene: TRBJ2-1; abundance: .; d_gene: .; v_gene: TRBV19; CDR3nt: TGTGCCAGTAGTAGGTCCCTAGCGAAGGAAAACAATGAGCAGTTCTTC; CDR3aa: CASSRSLAKENNEQFF
j_gene: TRBJ2-7; abundance: .; d_gene: .; v_gene: TRBV7-2; CDR3nt: TGTGCCAGCAGCTTTAGCCAGGGAATATCCTACGAGCAGTACTTC; CDR3aa: CASSFSQGISYEQYF
j_gene: TRBJ1-3; abundance: .; d_gene: .; v_gene: TRBV28; CDR3nt: TGTGCCAGCACCGGGACATATGGAAACACCATATATTTT; CDR3aa: CASTGTYGNTIYF
j_gene: TRBJ2-5; abundance: .; d_gene: .; v_gene: TRBV5-1; CDR3nt: TGCGCCAGCAGACAGGAGTACCAAGAGACCCAGTACTTC; CDR3aa: CASRQEYQETQYF
j_gene: TRBJ1-5; abundance: .; d_gene: .; v_gene: TRBV6-2/TRBV6-3; CDR3nt: TGTGCCAGCAGTTACAGGGTTCATCAGCCCCAGCATTTT; CDR3aa: CASSYRVHQPQHF
j_gene: TRBJ2-7; abundance: once; d_gene: .; v_gene: TRBV3-1/TRBV3-2; CDR3nt: TGTGCCAGCAGCCAAGGTCCCCAAACCTACGAGCAGTACTTC; CDR3aa: CASSQGPQTYEQYF
j_gene: TRBJ2-1; abundance: .; d_gene: TRBD1; v_gene: TRBV4-3; CDR3nt: TGCGCCAGCAGCCAACGGACAGGGGGCTCCTACAATGAGCAGTTCTTC; CDR3aa: CASSQRTGGSYNEQFF
j_gene: TRBJ2-1; abundance: .; d_gene: .; v_gene: TRBV3-1/TRBV3-2; CDR3nt: TGTGCCAGCAGCCAACGAGGGTCGGGTTACAATGAGCAGTTCTTC; CDR3aa: CASSQRGSGYNEQFF
j_gene: TRBJ2-4; abundance: .; d_gene: TRBD2; v_gene: TRBV5-6; CDR3nt: TGTGCCAGCAGAGCTAGCGGAAACATTCAGTACTTC; CDR3aa: CASRASGNIQYF
j_gene: TRBJ1-2; abundance: .; d_gene: .; v_gene: TRBV5-6; CDR3nt: TGTGCCAGCAGCTTGTCCAGGGTGATATGGGGCTATGGCTACACCTTC; CDR3aa: CASSLSRVIWGYGYTF
j_gene: TRBJ1-5; abundance: .; d_gene: .; v_gene: TRBV7-8; CDR3nt: TGTGCCAGCAGCTCCTCCCCCGGTTATAGCAATCAGCCCCAGCATTTT; CDR3aa: CASSSSPGYSNQPQHF
j_gene: TRBJ2-2; abundance: .; d_gene: TRBD1; v_gene: TRBV5-1; CDR3nt: TGCGCCAGCAGATCCCCGGGACAGACGAACACCGGGGAGCTGTTTTTT; CDR3aa: CASRSPGQTNTGELFF
j_gene: TRBJ2-1; abundance: .; d_gene: TRBD2; v_gene: TRBV11-3; CDR3nt: TGTGCCAGCAGCCTCCCTTCGACTAGCGGGAGTTCGCTTGAGCAGTTCTTC; CDR3aa: CASSLPSTSGSSLEQFF
j_gene: TRBJ2-3; abundance: .; d_gene: .; v_gene: TRBV18; CDR3nt: TGTGCCAGCTCACCGGGCGTAGGGGGGCCAGATACGCAGTATTTT; CDR3aa: CASSPGVGGPDTQYF
j_gene: TRBJ2-5; abundance: .; d_gene: .; v_gene: TRBV7-9; CDR3nt: TGTGCCAGCAGCTCCATTCTGCCGGGGCAGGGAGAGACCCAGTACTTC; CDR3aa: CASSSILPGQGETQYF
j_gene: TRBJ1-5; abundance: .; d_gene: .; v_gene: TRBV4-1; CDR3nt: TGCGCCAGCAGCCAAGTGGGGGGGAGGCCCCAGCATTTT; CDR3aa: CASSQVGGRPQHF
j_gene: TRBJ2-2; abundance: many; d_gene: .; v_gene: TRBV6-4; CDR3nt: TGTGCCAGCAGTGACAGGGACACCGGGGAGCTGTTTTTT; CDR3aa: CASSDRDTGELFF
j_gene: TRBJ2-5; abundance: .; d_gene: .; v_gene: TRBV27; CDR3nt: TGTGCCAGCAGTCAGACCCTTCGGCTAGAGACCCAGTACTTC; CDR3aa: CASSQTLRLETQYF
j_gene: TRBJ2-7; abundance: .; d_gene: .; v_gene: TRBV4-2; CDR3nt: TGTGCCAGCAGCCAAGTCCCTGATGGGGGCGTCGAGCAGTACTTC; CDR3aa: CASSQVPDGGVEQYF
j_gene: TRBJ1-1; abundance: .; d_gene: .; v_gene: TRBV27; CDR3nt: TGTGCCAGCAGTCAACAGGGATTCCACACTGAAGCTTTCTTT; CDR3aa: CASSQQGFHTEAFF
j_gene: TRBJ1-2; abundance: .; d_gene: .; v_gene: TRBV12-3/TRBV12-4; CDR3nt: TGTGCCAGCAGTCCCCGAAGGGCCAATGGCTACACCTTC; CDR3aa: CASSPRRANGYTF
j_gene: TRBJ1-5; abundance: .; d_gene: TRBD1; v_gene: TRBV6-2/TRBV6-3; CDR3nt: TGTGCCAGCAGTTTGGGCAGGGGGAATGGTTGGAGCAATCAGCCCCAGCATTTT; CDR3aa: CASSLGRGNGWSNQPQHF
j_gene: TRBJ2-2; abundance: .; d_gene: .; v_gene: TRBV6-5; CDR3nt: TGTGCCAGCAGCCGCTTACTCGCAGGGGCCGGGGAGCTGTTTTTT; CDR3aa: CASSRLLAGAGELFF
j_gene: TRBJ1-1; abundance: .; d_gene: .; v_gene: TRBV5-8; CDR3nt: TGTGCCAGCAGCATAGCGCACACCCGATTCAAGGGATCCACTGAAGCTTTCTTT; CDR3aa: CASSIAHTRFKGSTEAFF
j_gene: TRBJ2-7; abundance: .; d_gene: .; v_gene: TRBV7-2; CDR3nt: TGTGCCAGCAGCTTACAACGGGAGCGGAGCGAGCAGTACTTC; CDR3aa: CASSLQRERSEQYF
j_gene: TRBJ2-4; abundance: .; d_gene: TRBD2; v_gene: TRBV4-1; CDR3nt: TGCGCCAGCAGCCTAACGATACTAGCGGGAGTGGAAAACATTCAGTACTTC; CDR3aa: CASSLTILAGVENIQYF
j_gene: TRBJ1-1; abundance: .; d_gene: TRBD1; v_gene: TRBV7-9; CDR3nt: TGTGCCAGCAGCAGAAGAACAGGGGACGCTGAAGCTTTCTTT; CDR3aa: CASSRRTGDAEAFF
j_gene: TRBJ1-1; abundance: .; d_gene: .; v_gene: TRBV18; CDR3nt: TGTGCCAGCTCACCACCGTTAGCGATGGGTTTAAACACTGAAGCTTTCTTT; CDR3aa: CASSPPLAMGLNTEAFF
j_gene: TRBJ1-5; abundance: .; d_gene: TRBD1; v_gene: TRBV7-2; CDR3nt: TGTGCCAGCAGCTCGTTTGGACAGGCGGGTCAGCCCCAGCATTTT; CDR3aa: CASSSFGQAGQPQHF
j_gene: TRBJ2-3; abundance: few; d_gene: .; v_gene: TRBV6-2/TRBV6-3; CDR3nt: TGTGCCAGCAGTTACAGGGAAACAGATACGCAGTATTTT; CDR3aa: CASSYRETDTQYF
j_gene: TRBJ2-3; abundance: .; d_gene: .; v_gene: TRBV10-3; CDR3nt: TGTGCCATCAGTGAGAACCGGGGAGCCACAGATACGCAGTATTTT; CDR3aa: CAISENRGATDTQYF
j_gene: TRBJ1-1; abundance: .; d_gene: TRBD1; v_gene: TRBV28; CDR3nt: TGTGCCAGCAGTCTGACAGGGACACGTGAAGCTTTCTTT; CDR3aa: CASSLTGTREAFF
j_gene: TRBJ1-1; abundance: .; d_gene: .; v_gene: TRBV9; CDR3nt: TGTGCCAGCAGCGTAGCGGACACTGAAGCTTTCTTT; CDR3aa: CASSVADTEAFF
j_gene: TRBJ2-5; abundance: .; d_gene: .; v_gene: TRBV7-9; CDR3nt: TGTGCCAGCAGCTTAGCCTACTCACGGGGTAAAGAGACCCAGTACTTC; CDR3aa: CASSLAYSRGKETQYF
j_gene: TRBJ1-1; abundance: .; d_gene: .; v_gene: TRBV27; CDR3nt: TGTGCCAGCAGCCCTCTGGGGGTAACTGAAGCTTTCTTT; CDR3aa: CASSPLGVTEAFF